These T cell receptor beta chains were read from a single sample in a study of CD8+ T cells in alopecia areata. Clones were sequenced by immunoSEQ multiplex PCR, and TCRdb holds only the in-frame ones, with some missing. The sample includes roughly 100,000 clones, about 40% of them seen just once. The sequences come from CD8+ T cells sorted from blood, collected at week 24, from a patient treated with tofacitinib. These receptors were obtained from a human donor with alopecia areata. Both conserved end residues are part of each CDR3. A D gene is named only where the DNA matches it firmly. A row's size may be missing; if present it is once, few, many or a size class.

cdr3_aa cdr3_nt clone_size j_call v_call d_call
CASSFVAGQYNEQFF TGTGCCAGCAGTTTTGTGGCGGGACAGTACAATGAGCAGTTCTTC few TRBJ2-1 TRBV27 NA
CASSFARDTDTQYF TGTGCCAGCAGTTTTGCCAGGGACACAGATACGCAGTATTTT NA TRBJ2-3 TRBV27 NA
CASWSGTSGYEQYF TGTGCTTCCTGGTCCGGGACTAGCGGCTACGAGCAGTACTTC NA TRBJ2-7 TRBV6-1 TRBD2
CASSQDGWNTEAFF TGCGCCAGCAGCCAGGACGGGTGGAACACTGAAGCTTTCTTT few TRBJ1-1 TRBV5-1 NA
CASSFASLANTIYF TGTGCCAGCAGCTTCGCCAGTTTAGCGAACACCATATATTTT NA TRBJ1-3 TRBV5-6 NA
CASSQDRTDTQYF TGTGCCAGCAGCCAAGATAGGACAGATACGCAGTATTTT NA TRBJ2-3 TRBV4-2 NA
CATGTGVFAGANVLTF TGTGCCACCGGGACAGGGGTTTTCGCTGGGGCCAACGTCCTGACTTTC NA TRBJ2-6 TRBV27 TRBD1
CASSEWDGFSYEQYF TGTGCCAGCAGTGAATGGGACGGGTTCTCCTACGAGCAGTACTTC NA TRBJ2-7 TRBV6-1 NA
CAWSDGVNTEAFF TGTGCCTGGAGTGACGGGGTGAACACTGAAGCTTTCTTT few TRBJ1-1 TRBV30 NA
CSVATAGELFF TGCAGCGTTGCCACTGCCGGGGAGCTGTTTTTT few TRBJ2-2 TRBV29-1 NA
CASSGVLAGGRETQYF TGTGCCAGCAGTGGGGTACTAGCGGGAGGCAGGGAGACCCAGTACTTC once TRBJ2-5 TRBV6-1 TRBD2
CASREPNSLGETQYF TGTGCCAGCAGAGAACCAAATTCCCTCGGGGAGACCCAGTACTTC NA TRBJ2-5 TRBV7-2 NA
CASSLAQGLNTEAFF TGTGCCAGCAGCTTAGCCCAGGGGTTGAACACTGAAGCTTTCTTT NA TRBJ1-1 TRBV27 NA
CASSHRDRTATNEKLFF TGCGCCAGCAGCCACCGGGACAGAACTGCAACTAATGAAAAACTGTTTTTT few TRBJ1-4 TRBV5-1 TRBD1
CASSLWGHNSYEQYF TGTGCCAGCAGCCTCTGGGGCCATAATTCCTACGAGCAGTACTTC NA TRBJ2-7 TRBV7-9 NA
CSVRGGQGVDEQYF TGCAGCGTTCGCGGGGGACAGGGGGTGGACGAGCAGTACTTC NA TRBJ2-7 TRBV29-1 TRBD1
CASSVGRGISYEQYF TGTGCCAGCAGCGTAGGCAGAGGGATCTCCTACGAGCAGTACTTC NA TRBJ2-7 TRBV9 NA
CASSLETSTDTQYF TGTGCCAGCAGCTTAGAAACTAGCACAGATACGCAGTATTTT NA TRBJ2-3 TRBV11-2 NA
CASSFKAVYQETQYF TGTGCCAGCAGTTTTAAAGCGGTGTACCAAGAGACCCAGTACTTC NA TRBJ2-5 TRBV7-9 NA
CASRGGTQYF TGTGCCAGCAGAGGGGGGACCCAGTACTTC NA TRBJ2-5 TRBV2 NA
CASSYLGELYQPQHF TGTGCCAGTAGTTATTTGGGAGAGCTCTATCAGCCCCAGCATTTT few TRBJ1-5 TRBV19 NA
CASTMGRGYNEQFF TGTGCCAGCACCATGGGGAGAGGGTACAATGAGCAGTTCTTC NA TRBJ2-1 TRBV6-6 NA
CASSYSGGAETQYF TGTGCCAGCAGTTACTCGGGAGGGGCAGAGACCCAGTACTTC few TRBJ2-5 TRBV6-6 TRBD2
CASKSNTGELFF TGCGCCAGCAAGTCGAACACCGGGGAGCTGTTTTTT NA TRBJ2-2 TRBV5-1 NA
CASSVGYGSGEAFF TGTGCCAGCAGCGTAGGGTATGGGAGTGGTGAAGCTTTCTTT few TRBJ1-1 TRBV9 NA
CASRSGQGAYEQYF TGTGCCAGCAGATCCGGACAGGGGGCCTACGAGCAGTACTTC many TRBJ2-7 TRBV7-8 TRBD1
CATELAADYEQYF TGCGCCACCGAACTAGCGGCAGACTACGAGCAGTACTTC few TRBJ2-7 TRBV23-1 TRBD2
CASSHVDRGFQPQHF TGCGCCAGCAGCCACGTGGACAGGGGATTTCAGCCCCAGCATTTT NA TRBJ1-5 TRBV4-1 TRBD1
CASSLVSRGTDTQYF TGTGCCAGCAGCTTGGTCAGCAGGGGGACAGATACGCAGTATTTT few TRBJ2-3 TRBV5-6 TRBD1
CASSLAPRTGFAGELFF TGTGCCAGCAGCTTAGCGCCGCGGACAGGGTTCGCCGGGGAGCTGTTTTTT NA TRBJ2-2 TRBV7-6 TRBD1
CASGGSSGEQYF TGCGCCAGCGGCGGGAGCAGCGGCGAGCAGTACTTC NA TRBJ2-7 TRBV5-1 TRBD2
CASSKEAGEAYEQYF TGTGCCAGCAGCAAAGAGGCAGGGGAGGCTTACGAGCAGTACTTC NA TRBJ2-7 TRBV7-9 NA
CASSPWATNTEAFF TGTGCCAGCAGCCCGTGGGCCACGAACACTGAAGCTTTCTTT NA TRBJ1-1 TRBV5-8 NA
CASSLLGGHEQYF TGTGCCAGCAGTTTGTTAGGGGGACACGAGCAGTACTTC few TRBJ2-7 TRBV27 NA
CAWSDDTNEQYF TGTGCCTGGAGTGACGACACCAACGAGCAGTACTTC NA TRBJ2-7 TRBV30 NA
CASSASGRAPTGELFF TGTGCCAGCAGCGCTAGCGGGAGGGCCCCCACCGGGGAGCTGTTTTTT NA TRBJ2-2 TRBV7-9 TRBD2
CASSLGSGRFAGELFF TGTGCCAGCAGCTTAGGTAGCGGGAGGTTCGCCGGGGAGCTGTTTTTT NA TRBJ2-2 TRBV7-6 TRBD2
CASENGGYEQYF TGTGCCAGTGAAAACGGGGGCTACGAGCAGTACTTC NA TRBJ2-7 TRBV19 NA
CSAPLYNEQFF TGCAGTGCCCCCCTATACAATGAGCAGTTCTTC many TRBJ2-1 TRBV20-1 NA
CASSGTISQETQYF TGCGCCAGCAGCGGTACAATTTCCCAAGAGACCCAGTACTTC NA TRBJ2-5 TRBV5-1 NA
CSVARVGTQYF TGCAGCGTTGCCAGGGTTGGGACCCAGTACTTC NA TRBJ2-5 TRBV29-1 NA
CASSLGLGLAVYNEQFF TGTGCCAGCAGCTTAGGGTTGGGACTAGCGGTATACAATGAGCAGTTCTTC NA TRBJ2-1 TRBV7-3 TRBD2
CSVRFPSSDEQYF TGCAGCGTTCGATTCCCCTCTAGCGACGAGCAGTACTTC NA TRBJ2-7 TRBV29-1 NA
CASSSDRDFDEQYF TGTGCCAGCAGCTCCGACAGGGATTTCGACGAGCAGTACTTC many TRBJ2-7 TRBV2 TRBD1
CASKGEGAGETQYF TGTGCCAGTAAAGGCGAGGGGGCTGGGGAGACCCAGTACTTC once TRBJ2-5 TRBV19 TRBD1
CASSPTSSKNTGELFF TGTGCTAGCAGCCCGACTAGTTCAAAAAACACCGGGGAGCTGTTTTTT NA TRBJ2-2 TRBV7-7 NA
CASSYPAGRVYNEQFF TGTGCCAGTAGCTATCCAGCCGGGAGAGTTTACAATGAGCAGTTCTTC few TRBJ2-1 TRBV19 NA